Listed below are T cell receptor beta chains from one sample, sequenced in a study of early T cells in non-severe SARS-CoV-2 infection. TCRdb recomputed calls from the 5' RACE reads with MiXCR, one row per CDR3 protein. The sample lists about 64,000 distinct CDR3 sequences, 11% seen once, with 2.5% to 3.5% in the top ten. The sample was whole blood, taken at baseline. These receptors all stem from an adult who was a healthcare worker with PCR-confirmed SARS-CoV-2 infection or an uninfected control (not recorded which). The CDR3 runs from the conserved cysteine through the conserved F or W.

v_call | cdr3_aa
TRBV10-3 | CAISPTGPANTGELFF
TRBV18 | CASSPQRGQYQETQYF
TRBV5-6 | CASSSQGRETQYF
TRBV12-3/TRBV12-4 | CASSDRQGVSYEQYF
TRBV2 | CASRADRGNTGELFF
TRBV12-3/TRBV12-4 | CASSLGPGGPDGYTF
TRBV7-2 | CASRSTSPLHF
TRBV3-1 | CASSQAGTYEQYF
TRBV7-9 | CASSPDRETEPQHF
TRBV20-1 | CSARKRGSYNEQFF
TRBV4-1 | CASSQPGQRNTIYF
TRBV2 | CASSEAGYSPLHF
TRBV3-1 | CASSQVGAPYGYEQYF
TRBV3-1 | CASSQGMTYYKDTQYF
TRBV20-1 | CSAEGGRNTQYF
TRBV6-2/TRBV6-3 | CASSYTQVQETQYF
TRBV30 | CAWADRVRFYEQYF
TRBV11-2 | CASSPPGQQYNEQFF
TRBV7-2 | CASSLPPRGDTEAFF
TRBV4-1 | CASSPHGGLGVEQYF
TRBV20-1 | CSASWGRQYNEQFF
TRBV7-9 | CASSPTGQGLKGYTF
TRBV28 | CASSQGRVEADTQYF
TRBV7-2 | CASSLVVGDTQYF
TRBV25-1 | CASAVPGSGGGYTF
TRBV28 | CASSPGHFSEQYF
TRBV3-1 | CASSHRDRDYEQYF
TRBV6-5 | CASSYLLSANSPLHF